Detailed here is one T cell receptor (beta chain). Its antigen remains unidentified. Per-base quality was not reported, and no clone a single base away is much larger than it. The data derive from a study of blood T cell repertoires in COVID-19 (dated by TCRdb to about 2020). Some background on the complete study: The collaborator samples originated in the United States, Italy and Spain and spanned the acute and convalescent phases of COVID-19. The material from the prospective study consisted of cDNA or gDNA derived from T cells, B-cell-depleted T cells, or PBMCs. The dataset comprised deeply sampled blood TCRbeta repertoires from subjects exposed to, actively infected with, or recovered from COVID-19. The repertoires were released in a freely available public database intended as a resource for research on the immune response to SARS-CoV-2. The samples were drawn from the first 160 participants of the ongoing ImmuneRACE study and from over a thousand subjects provided by 6 global collaborators. The sample metadata nearly always contained a de-identified subject ID, COVID-19 status, age in years and sex. Where available, HLA class I and class II types were taken from metadata supplied by the sample provider and were not determined by assay-based typing. Broad study findings and their caveats: How much clinical and demographic metadata was included differed by source and by participant, and the metadata was provided uncurated.

Each collaborating institution followed its own protocols to collect whole blood in K2EDTA tubes. For TCRbeta analysis, collaborators shipped samples as frozen whole blood, isolated PBMCs, or DNA extracted from either of those sample types. TCRbeta CDR3 regions were amplified from genomic DNA using the immunoSEQ Assay, a bias-controlled multiplex PCR. Under the source paper's analysis protocol: Within the assay, amplification of reference gene primers was used to estimate how many nucleated cells each sample contained. To quantify the absolute abundance of each unique TCRbeta CDR3 rearrangement, sequence reads were collapsed and filtered. For each sample, productive Simpson clonality was calculated by taking the square root of Simpson's diversity index across productive rearrangements. TCRdb took over this immuneACCESS table, retaining in-frame rearrangements with V and J assigned. Such tables are incomplete; in checked studies, under half of the missing clones stem from an unresolved V gene, and the remainder is unexplained. Clone size and the V and J calls come from that table; the DNA yielded D and trimming. In this sample the table shows under 130,000 clones, about 85% of which occur a single time. Together, the top ten hold approximately 3% of the sample.

At the junction V is shortened by 4 bases and J by 3 bases; bases outside the gene matches: 0. Taken from the germline V gene, the CDR1 and CDR2 loops are SQVTM and ANQGSEA. The CDR3 runs 12 residues from the cysteine to the phenylalanine. The CDR3 DNA has 36 bases and is translated from base 1. The chain is encoded by TRBV29-1 joined to TRBJ2-1; 7 bases in between match TRBD1. This clonotype originated in a man in his forties or fifties in a cohort sampled during active COVID-19. Sample: peripheral blood. The CDR3 in this case is CSVGQGYNEQFF. The DNA is TGCAGCGTTGGACAGGGCTACAATGAGCAGTTCTTC.